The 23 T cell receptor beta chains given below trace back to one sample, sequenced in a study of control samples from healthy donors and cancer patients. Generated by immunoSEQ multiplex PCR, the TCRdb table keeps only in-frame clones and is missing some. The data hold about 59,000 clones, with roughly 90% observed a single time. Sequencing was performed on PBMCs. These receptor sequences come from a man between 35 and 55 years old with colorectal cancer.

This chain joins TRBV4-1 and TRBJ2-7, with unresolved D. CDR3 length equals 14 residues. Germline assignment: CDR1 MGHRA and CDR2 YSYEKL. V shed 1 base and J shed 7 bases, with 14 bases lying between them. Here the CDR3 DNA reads TGCGCCAGCAGCCAAGTGCCCGTCGATGTGGAGCAGTACTTC. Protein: CASSQVPVDVEQYF.

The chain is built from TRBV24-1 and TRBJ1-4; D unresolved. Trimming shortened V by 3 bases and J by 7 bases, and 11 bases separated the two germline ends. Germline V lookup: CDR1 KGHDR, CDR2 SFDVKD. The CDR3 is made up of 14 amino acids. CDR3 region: CATSDRGAAEKLFF. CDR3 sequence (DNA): TGTGCCACCAGTGATCGGGGTGCGGCTGAAAAACTGTTTTTT.

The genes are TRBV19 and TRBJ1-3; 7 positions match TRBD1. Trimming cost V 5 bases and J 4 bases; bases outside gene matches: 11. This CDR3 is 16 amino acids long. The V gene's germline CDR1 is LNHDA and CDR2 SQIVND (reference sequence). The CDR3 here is CASSGIDRAYGNTIYF. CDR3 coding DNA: TGTGCCAGTAGTGGAATCGACAGGGCATACGGAAACACCATATATTTT.

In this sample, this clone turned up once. For the CDR3, the DNA is TGTGCCAGCTCACCACTATCTGTTTCGGACAGGGGGAGCGGCTACACCTTC. It encodes CASSPLSVSDRGSGYTF. This chain connects TRBV18 to TRBJ1-2, with TRBD1 identical over 10 bases. There are 17 residues in the CDR3. In germline, CDR1 is KGHSH, CDR2 LQKENI. V lost 1 base to trimming and J lost 8 bases; unmatched junction nucleotides: 13.

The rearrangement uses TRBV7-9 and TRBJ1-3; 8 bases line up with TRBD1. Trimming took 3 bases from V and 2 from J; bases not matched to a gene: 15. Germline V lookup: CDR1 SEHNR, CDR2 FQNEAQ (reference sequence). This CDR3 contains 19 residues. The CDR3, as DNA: TGTGCCAGCAGCTTGGAGCTCCTCAGGACAGGGTCAACTGGAAACACCATATATTTT. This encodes CASSLELLRTGSTGNTIYF.

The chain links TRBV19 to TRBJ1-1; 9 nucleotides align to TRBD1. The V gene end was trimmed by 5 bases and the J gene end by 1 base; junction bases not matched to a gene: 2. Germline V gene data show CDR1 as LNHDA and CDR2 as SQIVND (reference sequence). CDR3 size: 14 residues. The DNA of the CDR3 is TGTGCCAGTAGTCCGGGACAGGGGAACACTGAAGCTTTCTTT. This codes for CASSPGQGNTEAFF.

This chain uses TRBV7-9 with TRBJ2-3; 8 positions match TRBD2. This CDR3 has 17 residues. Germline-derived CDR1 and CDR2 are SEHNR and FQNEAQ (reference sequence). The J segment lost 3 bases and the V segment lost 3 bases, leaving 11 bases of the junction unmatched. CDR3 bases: TGTGCCAGCAGCTTCCGGCGGGGGGACGTGGGTACAGATACGCAGTATTTT. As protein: CASSFRRGDVGTDTQYF. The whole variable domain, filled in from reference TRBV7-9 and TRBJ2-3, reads DTGVSQNPRHKITKRGQNVTFRCDPISEHNRLYWYRQTLGQGPEFLTYFQNEAQLEKSRLLSDRFSAERPKGSFSTLEIQRTEQGDSAMYLCASSFRRGDVGTDTQYFGPGTRLTVL.

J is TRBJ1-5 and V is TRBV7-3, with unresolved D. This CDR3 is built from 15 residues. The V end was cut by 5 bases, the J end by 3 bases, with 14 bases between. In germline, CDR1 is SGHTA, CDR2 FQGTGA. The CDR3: CASSPGSLYNQPQHF. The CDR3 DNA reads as TGTGCCAGCAGCCCGGGTTCGTTGTACAATCAGCCCCAGCATTTT.

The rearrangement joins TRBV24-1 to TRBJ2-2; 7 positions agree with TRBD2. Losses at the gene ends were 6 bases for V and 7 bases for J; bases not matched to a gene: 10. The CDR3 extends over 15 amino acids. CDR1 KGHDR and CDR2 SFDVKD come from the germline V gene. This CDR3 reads CATSQAGDLSGELFF. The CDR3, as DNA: TGTGCCACCAGTCAGGCGGGGGACCTTAGCGGGGAGCTGTTTTTT.

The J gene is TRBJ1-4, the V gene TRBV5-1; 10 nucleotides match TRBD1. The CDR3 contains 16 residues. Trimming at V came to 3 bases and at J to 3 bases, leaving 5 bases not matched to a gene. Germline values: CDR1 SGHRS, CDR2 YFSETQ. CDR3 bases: TGCGCCAGCAGCTGGACAGGGGGTGGATCTAATGAAAAACTGTTTTTT. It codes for CASSWTGGGSNEKLFF.

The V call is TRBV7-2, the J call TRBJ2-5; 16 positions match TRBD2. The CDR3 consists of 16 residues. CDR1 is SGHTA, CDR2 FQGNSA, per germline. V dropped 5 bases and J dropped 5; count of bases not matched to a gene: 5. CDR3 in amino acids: CASSKGLAGGLETQYF. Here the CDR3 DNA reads TGTGCCAGCAGCAAGGGACTAGCGGGGGGGCTGGAGACCCAGTACTTC.

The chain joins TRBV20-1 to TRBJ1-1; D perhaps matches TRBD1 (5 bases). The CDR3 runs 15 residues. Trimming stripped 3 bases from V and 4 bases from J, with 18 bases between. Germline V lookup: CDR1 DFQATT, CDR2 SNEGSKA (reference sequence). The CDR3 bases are TGCAGTGCTAGTTCTCCGGGGCCCGCCGGCACTGAAGCTTTCTTT. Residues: CSASSPGPAGTEAFF.

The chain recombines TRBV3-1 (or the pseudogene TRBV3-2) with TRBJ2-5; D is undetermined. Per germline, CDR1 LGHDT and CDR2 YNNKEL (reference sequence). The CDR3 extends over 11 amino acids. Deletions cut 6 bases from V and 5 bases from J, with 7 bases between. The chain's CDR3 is CASSVTETQYF. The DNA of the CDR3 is TGTGCCAGCAGTGTCACTGAGACCCAGTACTTC.

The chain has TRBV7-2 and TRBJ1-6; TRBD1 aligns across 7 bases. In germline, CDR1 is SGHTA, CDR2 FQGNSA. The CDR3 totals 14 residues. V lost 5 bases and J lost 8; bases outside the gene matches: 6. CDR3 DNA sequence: TGTGCCAGCAGCGAGGGACAGAAGCATTCACCCCTCCACTTT. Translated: CASSEGQKHSPLHF.

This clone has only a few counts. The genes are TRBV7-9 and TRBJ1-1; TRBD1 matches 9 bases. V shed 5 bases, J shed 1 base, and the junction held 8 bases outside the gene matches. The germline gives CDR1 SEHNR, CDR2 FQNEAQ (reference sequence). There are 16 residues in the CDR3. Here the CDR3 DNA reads TGTGCCAGCAGCATCGGACAGGGGCGAGAGAACACTGAAGCTTTCTTT. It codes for CASSIGQGRENTEAFF.

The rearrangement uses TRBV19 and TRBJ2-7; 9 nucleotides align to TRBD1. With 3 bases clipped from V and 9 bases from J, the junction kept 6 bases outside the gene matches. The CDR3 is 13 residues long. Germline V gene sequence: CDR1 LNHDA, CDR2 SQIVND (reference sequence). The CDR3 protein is CASSMTGGRVQYF. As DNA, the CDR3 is TGTGCCAGTAGTATGACAGGGGGACGGGTGCAGTACTTC.

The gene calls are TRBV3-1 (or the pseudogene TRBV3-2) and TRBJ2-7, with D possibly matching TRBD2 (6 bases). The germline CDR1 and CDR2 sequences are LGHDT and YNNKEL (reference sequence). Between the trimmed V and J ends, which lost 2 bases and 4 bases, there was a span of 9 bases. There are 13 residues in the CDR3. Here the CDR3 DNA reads TGTGCCAGCAGCCAAACCCGGGGGTACGAGCAGTACTTC. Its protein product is CASSQTRGYEQYF.

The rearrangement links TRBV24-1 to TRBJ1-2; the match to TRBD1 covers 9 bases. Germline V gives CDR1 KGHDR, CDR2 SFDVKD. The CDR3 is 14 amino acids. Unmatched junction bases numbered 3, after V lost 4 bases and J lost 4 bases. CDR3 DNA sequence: TGTGCCACCAGTGACTGGACAGGGGCCTATGGCTACACCTTC. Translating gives CATSDWTGAYGYTF.

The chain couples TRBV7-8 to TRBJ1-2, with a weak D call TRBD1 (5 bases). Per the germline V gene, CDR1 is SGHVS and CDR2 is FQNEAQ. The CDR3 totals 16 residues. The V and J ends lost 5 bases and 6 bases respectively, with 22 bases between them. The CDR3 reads CASSPYITGILDGYTF. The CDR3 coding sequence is TGTGCCAGCAGCCCCTACATCACAGGAATCCTAGATGGCTACACCTTC.

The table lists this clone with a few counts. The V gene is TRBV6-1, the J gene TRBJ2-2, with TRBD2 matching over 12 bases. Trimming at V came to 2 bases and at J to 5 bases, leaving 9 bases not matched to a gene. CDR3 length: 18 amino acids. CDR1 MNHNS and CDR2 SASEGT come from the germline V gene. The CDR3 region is CASSEFGLAGSRTGELFF. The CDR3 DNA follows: TGTGCCAGCAGTGAATTCGGACTAGCGGGGAGTAGGACCGGGGAGCTGTTTTTT.

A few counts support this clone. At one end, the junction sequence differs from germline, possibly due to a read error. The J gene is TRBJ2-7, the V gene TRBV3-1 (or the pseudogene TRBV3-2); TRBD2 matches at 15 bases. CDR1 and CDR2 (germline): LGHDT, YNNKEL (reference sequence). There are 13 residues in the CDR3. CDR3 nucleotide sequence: TGTGCCAGCAGCCAACGGACTAGCGGGGGGGATTCTTTC. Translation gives CASSQRTSGGDSF.

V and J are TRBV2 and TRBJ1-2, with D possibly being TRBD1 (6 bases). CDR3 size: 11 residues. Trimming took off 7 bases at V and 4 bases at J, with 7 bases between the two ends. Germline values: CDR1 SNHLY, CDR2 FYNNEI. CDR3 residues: CASKGVYGYTF. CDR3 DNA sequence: TGTGCCAGCAAGGGGGTCTATGGCTACACCTTC.

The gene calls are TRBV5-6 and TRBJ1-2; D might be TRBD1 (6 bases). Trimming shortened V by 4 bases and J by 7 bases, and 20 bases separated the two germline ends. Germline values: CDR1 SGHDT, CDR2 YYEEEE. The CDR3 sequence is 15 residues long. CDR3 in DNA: TGTGCCAGCAGCGCGAGGGGGGCAGCAGCTAGTGGCTACACCTTC. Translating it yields CASSARGAAASGYTF.